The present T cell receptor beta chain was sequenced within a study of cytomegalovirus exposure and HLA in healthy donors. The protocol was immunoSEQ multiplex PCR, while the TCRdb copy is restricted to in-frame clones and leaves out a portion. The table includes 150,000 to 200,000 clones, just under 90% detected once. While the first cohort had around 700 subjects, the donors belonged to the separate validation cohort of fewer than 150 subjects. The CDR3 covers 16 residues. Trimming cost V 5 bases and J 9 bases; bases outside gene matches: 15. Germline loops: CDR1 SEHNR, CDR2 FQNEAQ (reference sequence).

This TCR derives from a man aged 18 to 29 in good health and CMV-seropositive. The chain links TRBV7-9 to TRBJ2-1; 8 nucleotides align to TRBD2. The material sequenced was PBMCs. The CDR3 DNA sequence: TGTGCCAGCAGCCCAGGTCACGGGACTAGTTTGAGTGAGCAGTTCTTC. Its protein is CASSPGHGTSLSEQFF.